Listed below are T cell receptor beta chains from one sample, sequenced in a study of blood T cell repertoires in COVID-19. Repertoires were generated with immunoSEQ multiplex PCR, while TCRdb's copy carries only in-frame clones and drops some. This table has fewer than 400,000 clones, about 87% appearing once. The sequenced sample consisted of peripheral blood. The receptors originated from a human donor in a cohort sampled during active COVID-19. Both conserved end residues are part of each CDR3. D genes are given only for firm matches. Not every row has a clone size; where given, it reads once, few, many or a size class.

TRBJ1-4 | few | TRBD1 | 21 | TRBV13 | CASSSYPSSGRQGWANEKLFF | TGTGCCAGCAGCTCCTATCCCAGCTCCGGGAGACAGGGATGGGCTAATGAAAAACTGTTTTTT
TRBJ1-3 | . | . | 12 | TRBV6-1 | CASSEVRNTIYF | TGTGCCAGCAGTGAAGTGAGGAACACCATATATTTT
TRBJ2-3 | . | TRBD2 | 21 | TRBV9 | CASSVDLGDLTSLGPTDTQYF | TGTGCCAGCAGCGTAGACCTGGGGGACCTGACTAGCCTCGGGCCCACAGATACGCAGTATTTT
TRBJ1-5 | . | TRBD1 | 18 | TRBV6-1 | CASSEGTGGPYSNQPQHF | TGTGCCAGCAGTGAAGGGACAGGGGGACCTTATAGCAATCAGCCCCAGCATTTT
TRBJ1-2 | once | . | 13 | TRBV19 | CASSIQISSGYTF | TGTGCCAGTAGTATCCAGATTTCCTCCGGCTACACCTTC
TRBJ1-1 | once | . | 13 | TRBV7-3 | CASRISENTEAFF | TGTGCCAGCAGAATCAGCGAGAACACTGAAGCTTTCTTT
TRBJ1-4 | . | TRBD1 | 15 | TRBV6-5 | CASSYSRAGGQVLFF | TGTGCCAGCAGTTACTCGAGGGCAGGGGGGCAGGTACTGTTTTTT
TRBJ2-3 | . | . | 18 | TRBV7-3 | CASSLQRTSGLSTDTQYF | TGTGCCAGCAGCTTACAGAGGACTTCTGGGCTTAGCACAGATACGCAGTATTTT
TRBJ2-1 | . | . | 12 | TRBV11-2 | CASSLIPREQFF | TGTGCCAGCAGCTTAATTCCGAGGGAGCAGTTCTTC
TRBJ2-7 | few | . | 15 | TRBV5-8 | CASSFGRRSAYEQYF | TGTGCCAGCAGCTTTGGACGGAGGAGCGCCTACGAGCAGTACTTC
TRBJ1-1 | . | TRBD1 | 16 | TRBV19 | CASSIFSDRGETEAFF | TGTGCCAGTAGTATTTTCTCGGACAGGGGAGAGACTGAAGCTTTCTTT
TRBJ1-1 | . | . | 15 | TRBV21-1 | CASSKVAQENTEAFF | TGTGCCAGCAGCAAAGTGGCCCAGGAGAACACTGAAGCTTTCTTT
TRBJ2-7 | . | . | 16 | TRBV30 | CAWRALGQGSSYEQYF | TGTGCCTGGAGGGCCCTTGGGCAGGGGAGCTCCTACGAGCAGTACTTC
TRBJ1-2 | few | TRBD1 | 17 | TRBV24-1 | CATSDLLGTGPSFGYTF | TGTGCCACCAGTGATTTGCTAGGGACAGGGCCATCTTTCGGCTACACCTTC
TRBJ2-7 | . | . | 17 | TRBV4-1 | CASSQEGGGGDRYEQYF | TGCGCCAGCAGCCAGGAAGGCGGAGGAGGAGATCGCTACGAGCAGTACTTC
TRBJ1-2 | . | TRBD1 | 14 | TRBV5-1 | CASSLATGDYGYTF | TGCGCCAGCAGCTTGGCCACAGGGGACTATGGCTACACCTTC
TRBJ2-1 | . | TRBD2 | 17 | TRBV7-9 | CASSLTSPSGTYNEQFF | TGTGCCAGCAGCTTAACCTCGCCTAGCGGCACTTACAATGAGCAGTTCTTC
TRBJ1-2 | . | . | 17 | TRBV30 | CAWSVPPQYLLGYGYTF | TGTGCCTGGAGTGTACCCCCTCAGTATCTTCTTGGCTATGGCTACACCTTC
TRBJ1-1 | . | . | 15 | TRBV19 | CASSIRGLMGTEAFF | TGTGCCAGTAGTATTCGTGGGCTAATGGGCACTGAAGCTTTCTTT
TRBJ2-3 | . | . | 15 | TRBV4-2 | CASSPGRRGQDTQYF | TGTGCCAGCAGCCCCGGGCGACGGGGTCAAGATACGCAGTATTTT